This entry features one T cell receptor beta chain sequence. Its cognate antigen is unknown. The CDR3 has 13 residues. Trimming left V 4 bases short and J 3 bases short, with 12 bases between. Germline V CDR1 and CDR2: SQVTM, ANQGSEA. The record originates from a study of identical twins. General study results and limits: Zero-insertion results could be subject to partial confounding by invariant MAIT and iNKT cells. Reduced insertions were recorded for abundant cord blood beta clonotypes, with no such pattern in memory repertoires.

Using its own MiXCR run on the 5' RACE reads, TCRdb lists one record per CDR3 protein. The profile covers 500,000 to 650,000 distinct CDR3 sequences, with around 20% appearing a single time and about 0.5% taken by the ten largest. These data also formed part of another study, on yellow fever vaccine responses in identical twins. This second report adds: On the reported evidence, twins' vaccine T cell responses seemed partly convergent and partly personalized.

The clonotype comes from a woman younger than 35 in good health. This chain uses TRBV29-1 with TRBJ1-1, with D perhaps TRBD1 (5 bases). The material sequenced was CD4+ T cells sorted from blood. The CDR3: CSVGGGLYTEAFF. The CDR3 nucleotides read TGCAGCGTTGGCGGGGGGTTGTACACTGAAGCTTTCTTT.